This TCR beta chain was obtained from a study of blood T cell repertoires in COVID-19. Trimming shortened V by 3 bases and J by 5 bases, and 4 bases separated the two germline ends. This CDR3 contains 11 residues. Germline assignment: CDR1 SNHLY and CDR2 FYNNEI. TCRdb's copy holds only in-frame clones and misses some; the assay was immunoSEQ multiplex PCR. This sample has a few hundred thousand clones, with about 86% found just once. This sequence joins TRBV2 and TRBJ2-5, with D uncertain. Sample: peripheral blood. The receptor comes from a man aged 18 to 29 with active or convalescent COVID-19. The CDR3 nucleotides are TGTGCCAGCAGTGACGTGGAGACCCAGTACTTC. Translated, it gives CASSDVETQYF. The variable domain in full, completed from reference TRBV2 and TRBJ2-5, reads EPEVTQTPSHQVTQMGQEVILRCVPISNHLYFYWYRQILGQKVEFLVSFYNNEISEKSEIFDDQFSVERPDGSNFTLKIRSTKLEDSAMYFCASSDVETQYFGPGTRLLVL.